The source of this TCR beta chain is a study of T cell responses to AZD1222 COVID-19 vaccine (TCRdb year 2021). Background for the entire study: Because spike-specific TCR depth and breadth did not differ between the two schedules, AZD1222 recipients who got a second dose at roughly 4 weeks were pooled with those who got a second dose at roughly 12 weeks. TCR sequencing was performed for about 250 trial participants, of whom about 200 were given two doses of AZD1222 and some 26 were given two doses of MenACWY control vaccine. Trial participants were enrolled into age subgroups of 18-55, 56-69 and 70-plus years, which contained 148, 28 and 57 TCR-sequenced participants, respectively.

The intended sense of this specimen's time point label: baseline before first vaccination. Samples from vaccinated people were obtained from the UK trials COV001 and COV002, which included a single-blind randomized controlled phase 2/3 trial of AZD1222 (ChAdOx1 nCoV-19) in healthy adults. For TCRbeta chain sequencing, PBMC samples were collected from trial participants at day 0 and at day 28 after the second dose. Remarks on this clone: The target of this receptor is not known. Per-base qualities were not stored, and no clone one base away is much larger.

Overall results and qualifications from the work: Spike-specific TCR breadth and depth rose significantly after two AZD1222 doses compared with day 0 and with MenACWY recipients. Because no day 14 peak-response samples were available, repertoires were characterized only after the peak T cell response. Conclusions about previously exposed vaccinees were limited because only six or seven AZD1222 recipients were SARS-CoV-2 seropositive at baseline. Participants were mostly white British and included more females than males, and it was suggested by the authors that clonal diversity may have been underestimated. In the small 56-69-year group, the increase in depth fell short of significance, most likely because of low power. The vaccine-associated CD4 TCRs covered the entire spike protein, and the dominant responses fell in regions 160-218 and 743-854. Nearly half of unique spike-specific TCRs reportedly recognized epitopes outside regions mutated in the B.1.351 and B.1.1.7 variants.

For CDR1 and CDR2, the germline V gene lists SGHTA and FQGTGA. The V end loses 5 bases and the J end loses 0 bases, and a stretch of 7 bases separates them. The CDR3 numbers 13 residues from cysteine through phenylalanine. Of all the DNA, just the CDR3 is kept, 39 bases in frame from base 1. The CDR3 regions of human TCRbeta chains were analyzed by immunosequencing. In the original analysis: Repertoire TCRs were checked for matches against a reference library of SARS-CoV-2-specific TCRs that had been generated using the MIRA antigen-specificity platform. Breadth was defined as the fraction of unique TCRs that were SARS-CoV-2-associated, and depth was defined as the fraction of total T cells that were SARS-CoV-2-associated. Each spike-specific TCR was assigned to its reactive spike region and to a CD4 or CD8 class using the MIRA data. Log10-transformed breadth and depth values were compared by one-way ANOVA with Sidak's multiple comparisons tests. Here the immuneACCESS table is served through TCRdb, limited to in-frame sequences with V and J called. Missing clones are a known gap in these copies; in checked studies unresolved V genes cover under half, and the rest lacks a known reason. V, J and clone size reflect that table, while D and trimming were determined from the DNA. Across this sample there are around 97,000 clones, with 90% to 95% seen only once. Of the sample, 35% to 50% falls within the top ten clones.

Sequencing was performed on peripheral blood, taken on day 0 of AZD1222 vaccination. The chain uses TRBV7-3 and TRBJ1-2; the D gene identity is not certain. The TCR comes from an adult in good health. The CDR3 region reads CASSPGSNYGYTF. The base sequence is TGTGCCAGCAGCCCGGGTTCTAACTATGGCTACACCTTC.